The T cell receptor (beta chain) under discussion was sequenced for a study of PD-1 blockade in mismatch repair-deficient tumors. Whole-study results and caveats: Rapid post-treatment expansion, then contraction, generally preceding radiologic response, marked tumor-resident clones.

Sequenced by immunoSEQ multiplex PCR; TCRdb stores in-frame clones only, minus some. The table shows about 40,000 clones, with roughly 83% occurring only once. Mismatch repair deficiency was confirmed in all patients, by PCR or immunohistochemistry. TCR sequencing covered a few patients who responded to pembrolizumab. A word on this clone: Its antigen is unknown.

V gave up 3 bases and J gave up 5 bases, with 16 bases separating them. The CDR3 is made up of 15 amino acids. Per the germline V gene, CDR1 is SGHRS and CDR2 is YFSETQ. The chain employs TRBV5-1 and TRBJ2-3; the D gene is possibly TRBD2 (6 bases). The specimen was peripheral blood, collected 4 weeks after starting pembrolizumab. The receptor comes from an adult with mismatch repair-deficient cancer. CDR3 in DNA: TGCGCCAGCAGCTATTCAGCGGGCCTGGAAGATACGCAGTATTTT. As protein: CASSYSAGLEDTQYF.